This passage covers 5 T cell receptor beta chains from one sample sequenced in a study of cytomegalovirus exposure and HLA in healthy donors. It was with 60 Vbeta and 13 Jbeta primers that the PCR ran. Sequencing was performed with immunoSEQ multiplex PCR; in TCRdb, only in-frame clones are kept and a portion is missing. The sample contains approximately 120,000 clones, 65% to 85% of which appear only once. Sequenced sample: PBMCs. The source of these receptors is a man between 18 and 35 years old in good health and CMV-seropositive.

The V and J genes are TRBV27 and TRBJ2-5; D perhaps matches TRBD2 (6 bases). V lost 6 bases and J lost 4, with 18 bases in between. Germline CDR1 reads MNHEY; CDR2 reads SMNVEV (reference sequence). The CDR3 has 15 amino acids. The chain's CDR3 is CASRKRRALLETQYF. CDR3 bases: TGTGCCAGCAGAAAAAGGAGGGCCCTATTAGAGACCCAGTACTTC.

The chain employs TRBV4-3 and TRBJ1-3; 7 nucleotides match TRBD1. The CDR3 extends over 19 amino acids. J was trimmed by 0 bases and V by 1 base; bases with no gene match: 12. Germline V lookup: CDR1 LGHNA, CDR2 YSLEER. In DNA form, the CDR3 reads TGCGCCAGCAGCCAAGCGATATATCGGACAGGAACCTCTGGAAACACCATATATTTT. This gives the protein CASSQAIYRTGTSGNTIYF.

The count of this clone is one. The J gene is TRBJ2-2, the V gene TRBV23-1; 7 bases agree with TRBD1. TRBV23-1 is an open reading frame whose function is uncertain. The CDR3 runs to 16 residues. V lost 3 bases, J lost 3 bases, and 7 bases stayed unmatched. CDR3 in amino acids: CASSHYGTVYTGELFF. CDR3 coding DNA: TGCGCCAGCAGTCACTACGGGACAGTATACACCGGGGAGCTGTTTTTT.

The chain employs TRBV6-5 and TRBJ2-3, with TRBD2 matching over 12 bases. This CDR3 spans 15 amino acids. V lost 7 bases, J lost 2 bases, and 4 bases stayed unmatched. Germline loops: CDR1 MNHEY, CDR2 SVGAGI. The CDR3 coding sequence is TGTGCCAGCACCGCTAGCGGGGGGGTCACAGATACGCAGTATTTT. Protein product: CASTASGGVTDTQYF.

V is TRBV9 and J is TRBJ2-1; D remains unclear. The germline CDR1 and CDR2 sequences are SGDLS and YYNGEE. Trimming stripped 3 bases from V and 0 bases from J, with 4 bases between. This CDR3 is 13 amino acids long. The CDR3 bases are TGTGCCAGCAGCGCAAACTCCTACAATGAGCAGTTCTTC. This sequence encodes CASSANSYNEQFF.